Described below is a single T cell receptor beta chain sequence and its context. Original handling: Amplification from reference gene primers served as the basis for estimated nucleated cell counts. Sequencing used immunoSEQ multiplex PCR; TCRdb keeps in-frame clones, though not all of them. The V and J calls and clone size come from that table; D and trimming were worked out from the DNA. The sample includes around 220,000 clones, 80% to 85% of them seen just once. These data are taken from a study of blood T cell repertoires in COVID-19. Study-wide context: PBMCs, B-cell-depleted T cells, or T cells provided the cDNA or gDNA that made up the material.

The CDR3 extends over 15 amino acids. Germline V gene sequence: CDR1 MNHNS, CDR2 SASEGT. V was trimmed by 0 bases and J by 6 bases, leaving 15 bases between them. Material for sequencing was peripheral blood. V and J are TRBV6-1 and TRBJ2-7; D unclear. The clonotype was recovered from a human donor in a cohort sampled during active COVID-19. This CDR3 is CASSEATYSPLEQYF. The CDR3 DNA is TGTGCCAGCAGTGAAGCAACCTACTCCCCTCTCGAGCAGTACTTC.